A single sample gave rise to the 5 T cell receptor beta chains below, sequenced in a study of graft-versus-host responses after intestinal transplantation. Which antigens these TCRs recognize remains unknown. Repertoires were generated with immunoSEQ multiplex PCR, while TCRdb's copy carries only in-frame clones and drops some. The sample has some 120,000 clones; approximately 92% are singletons. The sequenced sample was unstimulated CD4+ T cells sorted from spleen or lymph node cells, obtained before intestinal transplant. All receptors come from a human donor who received an intestinal transplant.

This chain connects TRBV7-3 to TRBJ2-2, with 9 bases identical to TRBD1. V lost 3 bases to trimming and J lost 5 bases; unmatched junction nucleotides: 7. Germline CDR1 and CDR2: SGHTA and FQGTGA. This CDR3 has 16 amino acids. In DNA, the CDR3 is TGTGCCAGCAGCTTGATGGGACAGGGTTCTACCGGGGAGCTGTTTTTT. The encoded protein is CASSLMGQGSTGELFF.

This clone was counted between two and nine times. The chain recombines TRBV6-5 with TRBJ2-2; possibly TRBD1 for D (6 bases). V shed 9 bases and J shed 4 bases, with 18 bases lying between them. The CDR3 is 15 amino acids. Germline-derived CDR1 and CDR2 are MNHEY and SVGAGI. CDR3 residues: CASALQGATTGELFF. The CDR3 coding sequence is TGTGCCAGTGCCTTACAGGGAGCGACCACCGGGGAGCTGTTTTTT.

V usage is TRBV7-9 and J usage is TRBJ2-1, with a possible D match to TRBD1 (6 bases). The germline V gene encodes CDR1 SEHNR and CDR2 FQNEAQ (reference sequence). The CDR3 is 15 amino acids. Trimming stripped 4 bases from V and 0 bases from J, with 10 bases between. CDR3 region: CASSSGQSSYNEQFF. CDR3 DNA: TGTGCCAGCAGCTCAGGACAGAGCTCCTACAATGAGCAGTTCTTC. Full variable domain (rest looked up from reference TRBV7-9 and TRBJ2-1): DTGVSQNPRHKITKRGQNVTFRCDPISEHNRLYWYRQTLGQGPEFLTYFQNEAQLEKSRLLSDRFSAERPKGSFSTLEIQRTEQGDSAMYLCASSSGQSSYNEQFFGPGTRLTVL.

This clone has a single count. The V and J genes are TRBV14 and TRBJ1-1; D may be TRBD1 (5 bases). The CDR3 loop spans 17 amino acids. The V gene's germline CDR1 is SGHDN and CDR2 FVKESK. Trimming cost V 0 bases and J 3 bases, with 17 bases left between them. The CDR3 region has the DNA TGTGCCAGCAGCCAAGATTTGTTTGGGGGTCGGGACACTGAAGCTTTCTTT. Residues: CASSQDLFGGRDTEAFF.

The chain has TRBV6-6 and TRBJ2-7; TRBD1 might be the D (6 bases). V was pared by 4 bases and J by 4 bases, with 14 bases between. Germline V lookup: CDR1 MNHNY, CDR2 SVGAGI (reference sequence). This CDR3 comprises 14 residues. The CDR3 is CASSSPLGAYEQYF. The DNA of the CDR3 is TGTGCCAGCAGTTCCCCCTTGGGGGCATACGAGCAGTACTTC.